This is a list of T cell receptor beta chains from one sample in a study of blood T cell repertoires in COVID-19. Profiled with immunoSEQ multiplex PCR; TCRdb holds only in-frame clones, not every one. The sample contains some 210,000 clones, around 80% of which appear only once. The sample was peripheral blood. These receptors all stem from a human donor in a cohort sampled during active COVID-19. The CDR3 runs from the conserved cysteine through the conserved F or W. Each record gives: CDR3 protein, CDR3 DNA, D gene, J gene, clone size, V gene. The D gene is left open where the match is weak. Size values are once, few and many counts, or a class for expanded clones, and some rows have none.

CDR3 protein: CASSNLGGASGYTF
CDR3 DNA: TGTGCCAGCAGCAACCTAGGGGGCGCGTCTGGCTACACCTTC
D gene: TRBD1
J gene: TRBJ1-2
clone size: .
V gene: TRBV7-8

CDR3 protein: CSARSGRPTRNTGELFF
CDR3 DNA: TGCAGCGCAAGAAGCGGGAGGCCAACTCGGAACACCGGGGAGCTGTTTTTT
D gene: TRBD2
J gene: TRBJ2-2
clone size: .
V gene: TRBV29-1

CDR3 protein: CAWSVWDYTEAFF
CDR3 DNA: TGTGCCTGGAGTGTGTGGGACTACACTGAAGCTTTCTTT
D gene: .
J gene: TRBJ1-1
clone size: .
V gene: TRBV30

CDR3 protein: CASSWNSGGAYETQYF
CDR3 DNA: TGTGCCAGCAGCTGGAACAGCGGGGGGGCCTATGAGACCCAGTACTTC
D gene: TRBD2
J gene: TRBJ2-5
clone size: .
V gene: TRBV11-2

CDR3 protein: CASRESTVNTEAFF
CDR3 DNA: TGTGCCAGCAGAGAGAGTACAGTGAACACTGAAGCTTTCTTT
D gene: .
J gene: TRBJ1-1
clone size: .
V gene: TRBV9

CDR3 protein: CASSRQQNTGELFF
CDR3 DNA: TGTGCCAGCAGTAGACAGCAGAACACCGGGGAGCTGTTTTTT
D gene: .
J gene: TRBJ2-2
clone size: .
V gene: TRBV7-3

CDR3 protein: CASSVVAGASTDTQYF
CDR3 DNA: TGTGCCAGCAGCGTAGTGGCGGGCGCTAGCACAGATACGCAGTATTTT
D gene: .
J gene: TRBJ2-3
clone size: .
V gene: TRBV9

CDR3 protein: CASSLDISGSGSPLHF
CDR3 DNA: TGTGCCAGCAGCCTGGATATATCGGGTTCGGGTTCACCCCTCCACTTT
D gene: .
J gene: TRBJ1-6
clone size: .
V gene: TRBV3-1/TRBV3-2

CDR3 protein: CASSITPGQGAPKLFF
CDR3 DNA: TGTGCCAGCAGTATTACACCGGGACAGGGGGCGCCAAAACTGTTTTTT
D gene: TRBD1
J gene: TRBJ1-4
clone size: .
V gene: TRBV2

CDR3 protein: CASSFSGAQGLTQYF
CDR3 DNA: TGTGCCAGCAGCTTTAGTGGCGCTCAGGGGTTGACGCAGTATTTT
D gene: .
J gene: TRBJ2-3
clone size: .
V gene: TRBV9

CDR3 protein: CASSYPGQVGSPLHF
CDR3 DNA: TGTGCCAGCAGCTATCCGGGACAGGTAGGTTCACCCCTCCACTTT
D gene: TRBD1
J gene: TRBJ1-6
clone size: .
V gene: TRBV16

CDR3 protein: CASSSQGEGEKLFF
CDR3 DNA: TGTGCCAGCAGCTCACAGGGGGAAGGCGAAAAACTGTTTTTT
D gene: TRBD1
J gene: TRBJ1-4
clone size: once
V gene: TRBV16

CDR3 protein: CASSLGQENTEAFF
CDR3 DNA: TGTGCCAGCAGCTTGGGACAGGAGAACACTGAAGCTTTCTTT
D gene: TRBD1
J gene: TRBJ1-1
clone size: .
V gene: TRBV7-9

CDR3 protein: CASSKYGEQYF
CDR3 DNA: TGTGCCAGCAGCAAATACGGGGAGCAGTACTTC
D gene: .
J gene: TRBJ2-7
clone size: .
V gene: TRBV25-1

CDR3 protein: CASSEGASSETQYF
CDR3 DNA: TGTGCCAGCAGCGAGGGGGCCTCTTCAGAGACCCAGTACTTC
D gene: TRBD1
J gene: TRBJ2-5
clone size: .
V gene: TRBV7-9

CDR3 protein: CASSERSGSGYTF
CDR3 DNA: TGTGCCAGCAGTGAAAGATCAGGGTCCGGCTACACCTTC
D gene: .
J gene: TRBJ1-2
clone size: .
V gene: TRBV28

CDR3 protein: CASSYSGLRETQYF
CDR3 DNA: TGTGCCAGCAGCTATTCGGGATTGCGAGAGACCCAGTACTTC
D gene: .
J gene: TRBJ2-5
clone size: .
V gene: TRBV7-7

CDR3 protein: CASSLERLVGPQYF
CDR3 DNA: TGTGCCAGCAGCTTAGAAAGGCTAGTTGGTCCGCAGTATTTT
D gene: .
J gene: TRBJ2-3
clone size: .
V gene: TRBV7-2

CDR3 protein: CASSLTSGGIGELFF
CDR3 DNA: TGTGCCAGCAGTTTGACTAGCGGGGGGATCGGGGAGCTGTTTTTT
D gene: TRBD2
J gene: TRBJ2-2
clone size: .
V gene: TRBV6-2/TRBV6-3

CDR3 protein: CASREQGAGEKLFF
CDR3 DNA: TGTGCCAGCAGGGAACAGGGGGCCGGTGAAAAACTGTTTTTT
D gene: TRBD1
J gene: TRBJ1-4
clone size: .
V gene: TRBV2

CDR3 protein: CASSRDSTDTQYF
CDR3 DNA: TGTGCCAGCAGCCGAGATAGCACAGATACGCAGTATTTT
D gene: .
J gene: TRBJ2-3
clone size: .
V gene: TRBV28

CDR3 protein: CASSRPGTGSREAFF
CDR3 DNA: TGTGCCAGCTCACGGCCCGGGACAGGGAGTCGTGAAGCTTTCTTT
D gene: TRBD1
J gene: TRBJ1-1
clone size: once
V gene: TRBV18

CDR3 protein: CAWSAQTSGPQETQYF
CDR3 DNA: TGTGCCTGGAGTGCGCAGACTAGCGGCCCCCAAGAGACCCAGTACTTC
D gene: TRBD2
J gene: TRBJ2-5
clone size: many
V gene: TRBV30

CDR3 protein: CASSQGRSGGPVDTQYF
CDR3 DNA: TGTGCCAGCAGCCAAGGCCGAAGCGGGGGGCCGGTAGATACGCAGTATTTT
D gene: TRBD2
J gene: TRBJ2-3
clone size: .
V gene: TRBV3-1/TRBV3-2

CDR3 protein: CASSSRKEINEQFF
CDR3 DNA: TGTGCCAGCAGCTCAAGAAAGGAGATAAATGAGCAGTTCTTC
D gene: .
J gene: TRBJ2-1
clone size: .
V gene: TRBV27

CDR3 protein: CASSQRTGFYNEQFF
CDR3 DNA: TGTGCCAGCAGCCAACGAACCGGGTTCTACAATGAGCAGTTCTTC
D gene: .
J gene: TRBJ2-1
clone size: .
V gene: TRBV4-2

CDR3 protein: CASSKTPRDTGDNEQFF
CDR3 DNA: TGTGCCAGCTCCAAGACCCCCCGGGATACTGGAGACAATGAGCAGTTCTTC
D gene: .
J gene: TRBJ2-1
clone size: once
V gene: TRBV18

CDR3 protein: CASTLQGELNTEAFF
CDR3 DNA: TGTGCCAGCACTCTCCAGGGGGAGTTGAACACTGAAGCTTTCTTT
D gene: TRBD1
J gene: TRBJ1-1
clone size: .
V gene: TRBV6-5

CDR3 protein: CASSLRTSSYNEQFF
CDR3 DNA: TGCGCCAGCAGCTTAAGGACTAGCTCCTACAATGAGCAGTTCTTC
D gene: TRBD2
J gene: TRBJ2-1
clone size: .
V gene: TRBV5-1

CDR3 protein: CASTILTGWQFF
CDR3 DNA: TGTGCCAGCACCATACTGACGGGGTGGCAGTTCTTC
D gene: .
J gene: TRBJ2-1
clone size: .
V gene: TRBV7-2

CDR3 protein: CASSLSTVNTEAFF
CDR3 DNA: TGTGCCAGCAGCTTATCGACAGTGAACACTGAAGCTTTCTTT
D gene: .
J gene: TRBJ1-1
clone size: .
V gene: TRBV5-4

CDR3 protein: CSAPGGSFGETQYF
CDR3 DNA: TGCAGCGCGCCGGGGGGAAGCTTTGGGGAGACCCAGTACTTC
D gene: TRBD2
J gene: TRBJ2-5
clone size: .
V gene: TRBV29-1